This T cell receptor beta chain was sequenced for a study of lymphopenia after photon versus proton radiotherapy. This clone was detected a few times. Data came from immunoSEQ multiplex PCR; TCRdb stores just in-frame clones and leaves some out. The sample lists tens of thousands of clones; about 92% were seen once. The CDR3 sequence is 13 residues long. Here the sequenced sample was peripheral blood, taken from a patient treated with photon-based radiotherapy. The chain employs TRBV21-1 and TRBJ2-1; TRBD2, the table's D call, was not compared with the DNA. TRBV21-1 has pseudogene status. The sequence was collected from a woman in her thirties or forties with cholangiocarcinoma. The CDR3 reads CASSKELEDEQFF. The CDR3 nucleotides are TGTGCCAGCAGCAAAGAATTAGAAGATGAGCAGTTCTTC.